This T cell receptor beta chain emerged from a study of Graves' ophthalmopathy and Graves' hyperthyroidism. RNA transcripts served as template for amplifying TCR beta CDR3 sequences. First-round RT-PCR used HTBI primers; second-round multiplex PCR followed. A single record per CDR3 protein comes from TCRdb applying MiXCR to the multiplex PCR reads. The table lists under 250,000 distinct CDR3 sequences, roughly 21% of them singletons, with more than 35% in the top ten. Findings of the study overall: With just under 90% sensitivity and more than 75% specificity, a 13-signature model separated ophthalmopathy from stable hyperthyroidism.

The sample holds many counts of this clonotype. What it recognizes is unknown. Germline loops: CDR1 LNHDA, CDR2 SQIVND (reference sequence). This CDR3 region has 16 residues. With V trimmed by 4 bases and J by 4 bases, 11 bases remained unmatched. The receptor was isolated from a woman in her 50s with Graves' ophthalmopathy. The specimen was peripheral blood. This sequence joins TRBV19 and TRBJ2-5, with TRBD2 matching 8 bases. As DNA, the CDR3 is TGTGCCAGTAGTACGGCGGGAGGTCCGCCTCGAGAGACCCAGTACTTC. Residues: CASSTAGGPPRETQYF. Based on the CDR3 plus reference TRBV19 and TRBJ2-5, the full variable domain is DGGITQSPKYLFRKEGQNVTLSCEQNLNHDAMYWYRQDPGQGLRLIYYSQIVNDFQKGDIAEGYSVSREKKESFPLTVTSAQKNPTAFYLCASSTAGGPPRETQYFGPGTRLLVL.